The 8 T cell receptor beta chains below were found in one sample sequenced in a study of monozygotic twins with inflammatory bowel disease. Reprocessing the 5' RACE reads, TCRdb reports a single entry for every CDR3 protein and omits DNA. The sample table includes 150,000 to 200,000 distinct CDR3 sequences. The sequenced material came from blood. The receptors were gathered from a human donor with ulcerative colitis or Crohn's disease, or a healthy co-twin of an affected twin (not recorded which).

This chain links TRBV10-1 with TRBJ1-1. CDR1 is WNHNN, CDR2 SYGVQD, per germline (reference sequence). This CDR3 has 13 residues. The chain's CDR3 is CASSETQNTEAFF.

The genes are TRBV2 and TRBJ1-1; no DNA is available, so the TRBD1 call from TCRdb remains unchecked. Germline V CDR1 and CDR2: SNHLY, FYNNEI. This CDR3 has 11 amino acids. The chain's CDR3 is CASTPTGEAFF.

This chain links TRBV30 with TRBJ1-2; TCRdb indicates TRBD1, and absent DNA this call remains unverified. Germline V gives CDR1 GTSNPN, CDR2 SVGIG (reference sequence). The CDR3 loop spans 12 amino acids. CDR3: CAWSPGPFGYTF.

The chain employs TRBV5-1 and TRBJ1-5. CDR3 length: 13 amino acids. Germline V CDR1 and CDR2: SGHRS, YFSETQ. The CDR3 protein is CASSLSGDQPQHF.

This chain uses TRBV10-3 with TRBJ1-2; TCRdb selects TRBD1, and the lack of DNA leaves this call unchecked. Germline V CDR1 and CDR2: ENHRY, SYGVKD. The CDR3 length is 13 residues. CDR3 region: CAIGGQGVDGYTF.

This chain uses TRBV5-5 with TRBJ2-5; as DNA is missing, the TRBD2 call by TCRdb cannot be tested. The CDR3 covers 12 residues. Germline CDR1 reads SGHKS; CDR2 reads YYEKEE (reference sequence). CDR3 loop: CASSSPRLAWGF.

The CDR3 loop reads CASSVGTGISAGNTIYF. The gene calls are TRBV6-1 and TRBJ1-3; TCRdb lists TRBD1, though no DNA is available to test this call. Germline loops: CDR1 MNHNS, CDR2 SASEGT. The CDR3 length is 17 residues.

The chain employs TRBV11-2 and TRBJ1-4; the D call of TRBD1 rests on TCRdb alone, since no DNA is present to check it. Germline V gives CDR1 SGHAT, CDR2 FQNNGV. This CDR3 region has 14 residues. The CDR3 loop is CASSSGTTNEKLFF. Full variable domain (remainder filled in from reference TRBV11-2 and TRBJ1-4): EAGVAQSPRYKIIEKRQSVAFWCNPISGHATLYWYQQILGQGPKLLIQFQNNGVVDDSQLPKDRFSAERLKGVDSTLKIQPAKLEDSAVYLCASSSGTTNEKLFFGSGTQLSVL.